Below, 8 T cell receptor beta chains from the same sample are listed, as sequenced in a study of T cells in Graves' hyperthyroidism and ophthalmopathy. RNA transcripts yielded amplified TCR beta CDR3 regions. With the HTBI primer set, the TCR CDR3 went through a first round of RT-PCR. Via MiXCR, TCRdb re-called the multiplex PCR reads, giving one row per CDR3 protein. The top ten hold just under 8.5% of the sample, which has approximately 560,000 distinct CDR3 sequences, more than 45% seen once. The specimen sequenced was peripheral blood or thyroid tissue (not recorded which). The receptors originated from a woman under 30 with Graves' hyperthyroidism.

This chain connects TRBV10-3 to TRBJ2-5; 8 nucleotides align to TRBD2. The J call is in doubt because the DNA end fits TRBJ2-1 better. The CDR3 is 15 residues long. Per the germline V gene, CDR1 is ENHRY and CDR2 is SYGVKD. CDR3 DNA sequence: TGTGCCATCAGTGATCCGGGGGGGACCTACAATGAGCAGTTCTTC. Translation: CAISDPGGTYNEQFF.

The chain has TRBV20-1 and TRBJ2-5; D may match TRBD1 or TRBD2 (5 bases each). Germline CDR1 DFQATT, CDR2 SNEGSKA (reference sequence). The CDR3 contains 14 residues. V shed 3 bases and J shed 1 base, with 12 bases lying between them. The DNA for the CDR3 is TGCAGTGCTAGGGGGCTAGCCTCCCAAGAGACCCAGTACTTC. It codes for CSARGLASQETQYF.

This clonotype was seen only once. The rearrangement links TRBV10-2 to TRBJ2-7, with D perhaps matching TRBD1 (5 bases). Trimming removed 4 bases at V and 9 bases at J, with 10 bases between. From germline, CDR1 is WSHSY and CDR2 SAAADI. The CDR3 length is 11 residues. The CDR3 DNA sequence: TGCGCCAGCAGTGTAGGTAGGGGGCAGTACTTC. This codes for CASSVGRGQYF.

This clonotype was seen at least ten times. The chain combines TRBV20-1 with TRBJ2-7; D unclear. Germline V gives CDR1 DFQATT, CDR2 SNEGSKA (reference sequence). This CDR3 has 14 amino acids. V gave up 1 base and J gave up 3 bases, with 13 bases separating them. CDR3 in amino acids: CSARGLAADYEQYF. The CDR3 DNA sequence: TGCAGTGCTAGAGGGTTGGCGGCGGACTACGAGCAGTACTTC.

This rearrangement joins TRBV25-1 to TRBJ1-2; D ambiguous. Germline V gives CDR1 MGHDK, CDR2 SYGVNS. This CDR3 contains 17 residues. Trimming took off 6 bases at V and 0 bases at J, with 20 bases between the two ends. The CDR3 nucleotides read TGTGCCAGCAGCGTTGAAGATCGTGGCAGATCTAACTATGGCTACACCTTC. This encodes CASSVEDRGRSNYGYTF.

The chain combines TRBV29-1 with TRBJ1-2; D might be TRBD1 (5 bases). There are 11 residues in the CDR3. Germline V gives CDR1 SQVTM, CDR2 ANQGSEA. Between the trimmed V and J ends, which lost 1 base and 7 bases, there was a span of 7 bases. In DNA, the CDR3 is TGCAGCGTTGAAGCAGGGTCTGGCTACACCTTC. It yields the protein CSVEAGSGYTF.

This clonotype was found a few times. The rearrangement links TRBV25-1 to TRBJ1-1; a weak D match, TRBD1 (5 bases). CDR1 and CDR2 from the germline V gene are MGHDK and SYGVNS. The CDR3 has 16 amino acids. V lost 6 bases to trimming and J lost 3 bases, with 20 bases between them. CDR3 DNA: TGTGCCAGCAGGGGTCAGGGTGGCAGAATCTACACTGAAGCTTTCTTT. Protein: CASRGQGGRIYTEAFF.

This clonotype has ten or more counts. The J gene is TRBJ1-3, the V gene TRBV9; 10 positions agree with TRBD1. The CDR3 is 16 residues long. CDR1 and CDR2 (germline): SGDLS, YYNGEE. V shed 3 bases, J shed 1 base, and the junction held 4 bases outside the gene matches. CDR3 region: CASSERTGGSGNTIYF. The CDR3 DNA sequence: TGTGCCAGCAGCGAAAGGACAGGGGGGTCTGGAAACACCATATATTTT.